This T cell receptor beta chain emerged from a study of blood T cell repertoires in COVID-19. While infection was still active, Seattle patients were enrolled and then followed longitudinally. Trimming left V 4 bases short and J 7 bases short, with 7 bases between. The CDR3 length is 12 residues. Looked up from germline, CDR1 is KGHDR and CDR2 is SFDVKD. The protocol was immunoSEQ multiplex PCR, while the TCRdb copy is restricted to in-frame clones and leaves out a portion. The sample lists a few hundred thousand clones; around 92% were seen once. This chain links TRBV24-1 with TRBJ2-1, with D hard to call. The receptor was derived from a woman under 40 with COVID-19, enrolled during active disease. The sample consisted of peripheral blood. The CDR3 DNA follows: TGTGCCACCAGTGAAGAGTGGAATGAGCAGTTCTTC. Its protein product is CATSEEWNEQFF.